The source of this T cell receptor beta chain is a study of shared clonotypes between healthy human individuals. At the level of the study: The donors, two women and three men, were aged 18 to 49. The study, taken as a whole, reports: Around 5% of naive CD4 clonotypes were shared across four donors.

With respect to this clone: The target antigen is unknown.

The study separated CD4+ cells into CD45RA+ naive and CD45RA-negative memory subsets. It was at deep level that the assay was run. Produced via immunoSEQ multiplex PCR; TCRdb's table is partial and in-frame only. The table includes some 2,500,000 clones, 80% to 95% detected once. CDR1 and CDR2 from the germline V gene are SQVTM and ANQGSEA. The length of the CDR3 is 12 residues. Trimming removed 5 bases from V and 5 bases from J, with 12 bases in between. This receptor was obtained from a man in his late teens or twenties in good health. Some clones in this sample may be carry-over from other donors' samples. The chain is built from TRBV29-1 and TRBJ2-5, with unresolved D. The sample taken for sequencing was naive CD4+ T cells from PBMCs. As to subset: CD45RA+ positively selected. The CDR3 loop is CSVRQAPETQYF. CDR3 nucleotides: TGCAGCGTTCGGCAGGCTCCGGAGACCCAGTACTTC.